The 17 T cell receptor beta chains below come from one sample, sequenced in a study of T cells in women clearing cervical HPV infection. Assay: immunoSEQ multiplex PCR; the TCRdb copy retains only in-frame clones and omits some. Its listing shows roughly 48,000 clones. Sequencing used blood buffy coat. These receptors were obtained from a woman between 18 and 70 years old with a cervical HPV16 infection that either progressed to CIN3+ or cleared (not recorded which).

About this clone itself: The read stops 3 residues short of the end of the CDR3; the missing end is completed from the germline J gene. The chain couples TRBV29-1 to TRBJ2-1; possibly TRBD2 for D (5 bases). The germline V and J ends were trimmed by 7 bases and 3 bases, with 10 bases remaining between them. The CDR3 length is 12 residues. Germline CDR1 reads SQVTM; CDR2 reads ANQGSEA. CDR3: CSDQTSYNEQFF. CDR3 DNA, as far as it was read: TGCAGCGACCAAACTAGCTACAATGAG.

Concerning this clone: The read is 3 residues too short to cover the CDR3 end, so that end is filled in from the germline J gene. The chain couples TRBV7-8 to TRBJ2-7, with a possible D match to TRBD1 (6 bases). Trimming cost V 1 base and J 2 bases, with 15 bases left between them. The CDR3 totals 16 residues. From germline, CDR1 is SGHVS and CDR2 FQNEAQ. CDR3 DNA (partial): TGTGCCAGCAGCTTAGTAGCTACGACAGGTCCCTACGAG. Translated, it gives CASSLVATTGPYE. The whole CDR3 sequence reads CASSLVATTGPYEQYF.

A note on this clone: The read gets to within 3 residues of the CDR3 end, and the germline J gene fills in the rest. The sample holds other DNA sequences that translate to the same CDR3. V gene TRBV5-6 combines with J gene TRBJ2-3; D perhaps matches TRBD1 (6 bases). This CDR3 is 13 amino acids long. Germline assignment: CDR1 SGHDT and CDR2 YYEEEE. Trimming left V 1 base short and J 6 bases short, with 9 bases between. The CDR3: CASSLQGPDTQYF. The CDR3 bases that were read are TGTGCCAGCAGCTTGCAGGGGCCGGATACG.

A word on this clone: From the germline J gene comes the end of the CDR3, since the read stops 3 residues before it. This sequence joins TRBV20-1 and TRBJ2-7; D ambiguous. V lost 1 base to trimming and J lost 2 bases, with 12 bases between them. CDR3 length: 14 amino acids. Germline CDR1 reads DFQATT; CDR2 reads SNEGSKA (reference sequence). Incomplete CDR3 DNA: TGCAGTGCTAGAGTGTCAGGCCTCACCTACGAG. This translates into CSARVSGLTYE. The full CDR3 protein is CSARVSGLTYEQYF.

On this clone itself: The read is 3 residues too short to cover the CDR3 end, so that end is filled in from the germline J gene. The V call is TRBV5-1, the J call TRBJ2-1, with TRBD2 matching 10 bases. CDR1 and CDR2 from the germline V gene are SGHRS and YFSETQ. With V trimmed by 0 bases and J by 4 bases, 10 bases remained unmatched. The CDR3 sequence is 18 residues long. Incomplete CDR3 DNA: TGCGCCAGCAGCTTGGTGGCTAGCGGGAGTTTGGTATACAATGAG. This encodes CASSLVASGSLVYNE. The CDR3 in its entirety is CASSLVASGSLVYNEQFF.

CDR3 bases read: TGTGCCAGCAGCTTACTAGCGGGAGGGTACAATGAG. Protein sequence: CASSLLAGGYNE. The full-length CDR3 reads as CASSLLAGGYNEQFF. This sequence joins TRBV7-6 and TRBJ2-1, with 12 bases lining up with TRBD2. The read gets to within 3 residues of the CDR3 end, and the germline J gene fills in the rest. J gave up 4 bases and V 2 bases, and 0 bases lay outside the gene matches. There are 15 residues in the CDR3. CDR1 and CDR2 (germline): SGHVS, FNYEAQ.

Regarding this clone: A read error may produce the germline difference seen at one junction end. The sequenced fragment ends 3 residues before the CDR3 boundary, so the rest is inferred from the germline J gene. Distinct nucleotide sequences in the sample also encode this CDR3. The chain combines TRBV5-1 with TRBJ1-3; D not resolved. CDR1 is SGHRS, CDR2 YFSETQ, per germline. This CDR3 is 14 amino acids long. CDR3: CASSLYTSGNTIYF. CDR3 DNA, as far as it was read: TGCGCTAGCAGCTTGTACACCTCTGGAAACACC.

Concerning this clone itself: The read terminates 3 residues ahead of where the CDR3 ends, so the germline J gene completes it. This chain connects TRBV6-4 to TRBJ1-6; D gene uncertain. CDR3 length: 13 amino acids. Between the trimmed V and J ends, which lost 5 bases and 3 bases, there was a span of 5 bases. CDR1 is MRHNA and CDR2 is SNTAGT in the germline V gene. CDR3 residues: CASSYSYNSPLHF. CDR3 bases read: TGTGCCAGCAGTTATAGCTATAATTCACCC.

The CDR3 protein is CASSIAQGVRETQYF. Partial CDR3 DNA: TGTGCCAGTAGTATCGCACAGGGGGTCCGAGAGACC. The genes are TRBV19 and TRBJ2-5, with TRBD1 matching over 8 bases. The read comes to an end 3 residues before the CDR3 does, leaving the germline J gene to fill in the end. Trimming cost V 3 bases and J 4 bases; bases outside gene matches: 7. The germline CDR1 and CDR2 sequences are LNHDA and SQIVND (reference sequence). The CDR3 is made up of 15 amino acids.

The covered CDR3 bases are TGTGCCAGCAGCGAGGGCCCCTCTCTGTACGAG. Encoded protein: CASSEGPSLYE. The whole CDR3 sequence reads CASSEGPSLYEQYF. The genes are TRBV28 and TRBJ2-7, with D perhaps TRBD2 (5 bases). The CDR3 extends 3 residues past the end of the read, so its final part is completed from the germline J gene. CDR1 and CDR2 from the germline V gene are MDHEN and SYDVKM. The V gene lost 6 bases and the J gene lost 4 bases, with 16 bases spanning the gap. The CDR3 has 14 amino acids.

Turning to this clone: Coverage ceases 3 residues before the CDR3 finishes, and the germline J gene fills in the end. The chain is built from TRBV3-1 (or the pseudogene TRBV3-2) and TRBJ1-4; 9 bases are shared with TRBD1. This CDR3 contains 15 residues. The germline CDR1 and CDR2 sequences are LGHDT and YNNKEL (reference sequence). V lost 4 bases to trimming and J lost 4 bases; unmatched junction nucleotides: 4. CDR3 amino acids: CASSRGQGLNEKLFF. The sequenced part of the CDR3 DNA is TGTGCCAGCAGCCGAGGACAGGGGCTTAATGAAAAA.

About this clone: The read terminates 3 residues ahead of where the CDR3 ends, so the germline J gene completes it. The V gene is TRBV10-2, the J gene TRBJ2-1; 7 bases match TRBD2. There are 15 residues in the CDR3. Per germline, CDR1 WSHSY and CDR2 SAAADI. With V trimmed by 1 base and J by 9 bases, 9 bases remained unmatched. The chain's CDR3 is CASSEFWGRGVEQFF. The sequenced part of the CDR3 DNA is TGCGCCAGCAGTGAGTTCTGGGGCCGGGGGGTTGAG.

With respect to this clone: The missing CDR3 end, 3 residues past where the read stops, is filled in from the germline J gene. The sample carries other DNA sequences with the same CDR3. The chain is built from TRBV7-9 and TRBJ2-3, with a tentative D call TRBD1 (5 bases). The germline gives CDR1 SEHNR, CDR2 FQNEAQ (reference sequence). Trimming cost V 0 bases and J 3 bases, with 10 bases left between them. The CDR3 spans 15 residues. Partial CDR3 DNA: TGTGCCAGCAGCTTAGCGCGGCAGGGAACAGATACG. Translating gives CASSLARQGTDT. The full CDR3 is CASSLARQGTDTQYF.

About this clone: The missing CDR3 end, 3 residues past where the read stops, is filled in from the germline J gene. The genes are TRBV2 and TRBJ1-3, with 10 bases that match TRBD1. V lost 6 bases to trimming and J lost 1 base; unmatched junction nucleotides: 0. In germline, CDR1 is SNHLY, CDR2 FYNNEI. The CDR3 is 14 residues long. The CDR3 DNA, read in part, is TGTGCCAGCAGGGACAGGGGGTCTGGAAACACC. Residues: CASRDRGSGNT. The entire CDR3 reads CASRDRGSGNTIYF.

Concerning this clone: The read ends 3 residues before the CDR3 terminus; that terminus is restored from the germline J gene. The chain employs TRBV6-2 or TRBV6-3 and TRBJ2-7, with TRBD1 identical over 7 bases. V lost 7 bases, J lost 2 bases, and 8 bases stayed unmatched. This CDR3 has 14 residues. Germline V CDR1 and CDR2: MNHEY, SVGEGT. This chain's CDR3 is CASITTGATYEQYF. The sequenced CDR3 bases are TGTGCCAGCATCACTACAGGGGCGACCTACGAG.

In the case of this clone: With the read ending 3 residues before the CDR3 end, the germline J gene is used to fill in that end. The rearrangement links TRBV28 to TRBJ1-2, with 7 bases that match TRBD1. The CDR3 runs 13 residues. The V gene end was trimmed by 8 bases and the J gene end by 4 bases; junction bases not matched to a gene: 7. Germline loops: CDR1 MDHEN, CDR2 SYDVKM. The sequenced part of the CDR3 DNA is TGTGCCAGCGGACAGGTCGTTCCCTATGGC. Residues: CASGQVVPYG. The complete CDR3 reads CASGQVVPYGYTF.

Comment on this clone: The CDR3 end is not reached by the read, which stops 3 residues before it; the germline J gene fills it in. V gene TRBV7-8 combines with J gene TRBJ2-7; possible D gene TRBD1, 6 bases. V was pared by 1 base and J by 4 bases, with 17 bases between. The CDR3 loop spans 16 amino acids. Per germline, CDR1 SGHVS and CDR2 FQNEAQ. The CDR3 spells CASSLESGQPLYEQYF. CDR3 bases read: TGTGCCAGCAGCTTAGAAAGTGGACAGCCCCTTTACGAG.